This TCR beta chain was sequenced during a study of blood T cell repertoires in COVID-19. Study in general: Samples of COVID-19 (acute and convalescent) were obtained from the United States, Italy and Spain. PBMCs, B-cell-depleted T cells, or T cells provided the cDNA or gDNA that made up the material.

In germline, CDR1 is SGHDN, CDR2 FVKESK. The CDR3 spans 12 residues. Turning to this clone: The junction shows a germline mismatch at one end, possibly a read error.

Original processing notes: Researchers report that nucleated cell counts were estimated from reference gene primer amplification. Libraries were prepared by immunoSEQ multiplex PCR; TCRdb keeps only in-frame clonotypes and omits some of them. The V and J calls and the clone size are those of that table, but D and trimming were determined from the DNA. The sample yields about 310,000 clones, roughly 91% seen once. The clonotype comes from a man in his forties or fifties with active or convalescent COVID-19. The sequenced sample was peripheral blood. V and J are TRBV14 and TRBJ2-5; perhaps TRBD1 as D (6 bases). CDR3 DNA sequence: TGTGCCAGCAGCCAAGATAGGGGGAGTAAGGACTTC. Translating it yields CASSQDRGSKDF.